This record covers a single TCR beta chain. Antigen unknown. Trimming took off 5 bases at V and 3 bases at J, with 13 bases between the two ends. CDR1 is SQVTM and CDR2 is ANQGSEA in the germline V gene. The CDR3 contains 13 residues. TCRdb keeps only in-frame clones here, not all; method: immunoSEQ multiplex PCR. The data contain about 130,000 clones, roughly 90% of them singletons. This record comes from a study of T cell responses to AZD1222 COVID-19 vaccine. Study results and caveats: Epitopes outside B.1.351 and B.1.1.7 mutated regions reportedly drew nearly half of spike TCRs.

The sequencing used peripheral blood, collected on day 0 of AZD1222 vaccination. This clonotype was obtained from an adult in good health. V gene TRBV29-1 combines with J gene TRBJ1-1, with D perhaps matching TRBD1 (5 bases). The CDR3 sequence: CSVRWGLDTEAFF. Written as DNA, the CDR3 is TGCAGCGTTAGGTGGGGACTGGACACTGAAGCTTTCTTT.